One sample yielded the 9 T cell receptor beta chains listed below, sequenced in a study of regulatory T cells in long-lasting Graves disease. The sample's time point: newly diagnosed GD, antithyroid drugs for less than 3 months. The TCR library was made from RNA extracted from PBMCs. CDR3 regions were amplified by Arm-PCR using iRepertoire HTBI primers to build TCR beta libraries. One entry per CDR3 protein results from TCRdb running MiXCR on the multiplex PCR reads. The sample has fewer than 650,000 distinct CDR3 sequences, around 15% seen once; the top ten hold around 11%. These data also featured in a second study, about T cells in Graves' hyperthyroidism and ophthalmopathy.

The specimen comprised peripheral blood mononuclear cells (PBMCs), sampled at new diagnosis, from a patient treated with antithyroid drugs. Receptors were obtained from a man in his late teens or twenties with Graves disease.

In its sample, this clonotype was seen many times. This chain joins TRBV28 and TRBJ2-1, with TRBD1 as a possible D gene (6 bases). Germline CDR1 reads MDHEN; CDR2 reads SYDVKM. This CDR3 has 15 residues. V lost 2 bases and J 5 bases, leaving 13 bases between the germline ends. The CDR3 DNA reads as TGTGCCAGCAGTTTAAGGGGGATGGACAACAATGAGCAGTTCTTC. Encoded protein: CASSLRGMDNNEQFF.

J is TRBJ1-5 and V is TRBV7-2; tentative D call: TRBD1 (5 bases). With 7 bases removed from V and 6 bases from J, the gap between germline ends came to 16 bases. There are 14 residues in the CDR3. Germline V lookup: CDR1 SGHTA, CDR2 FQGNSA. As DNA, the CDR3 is TGTGCCAGCAACCTACGGGGGGGGGGTCAGCCCCAGCATTTT. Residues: CASNLRGGGQPQHF. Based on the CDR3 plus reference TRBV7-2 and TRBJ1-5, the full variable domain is GAGVSQSPSNKVTEKGKDVELRCDPISGHTALYWYRQSLGQGLEFLIYFQGNSAPDKSGLPSDRFSAERTGGSVSTLTIQRTQQEDSAVYLCASNLRGGGQPQHFGDGTRLSIL.

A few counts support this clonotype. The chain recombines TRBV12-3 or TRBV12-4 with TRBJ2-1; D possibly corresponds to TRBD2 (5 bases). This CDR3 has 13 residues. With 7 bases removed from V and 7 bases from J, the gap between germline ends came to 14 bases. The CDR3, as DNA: TGTGCCAGCACTCCCGGCGGGCCGAATGAGCAGTTCTTC. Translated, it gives CASTPGGPNEQFF.

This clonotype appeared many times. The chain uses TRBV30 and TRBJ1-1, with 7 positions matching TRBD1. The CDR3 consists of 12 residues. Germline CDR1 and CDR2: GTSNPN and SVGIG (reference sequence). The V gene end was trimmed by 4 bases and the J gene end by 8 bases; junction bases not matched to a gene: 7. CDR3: CAWIARGLEAFF. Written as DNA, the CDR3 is TGTGCCTGGATCGCCAGGGGGTTAGAAGCTTTCTTT.

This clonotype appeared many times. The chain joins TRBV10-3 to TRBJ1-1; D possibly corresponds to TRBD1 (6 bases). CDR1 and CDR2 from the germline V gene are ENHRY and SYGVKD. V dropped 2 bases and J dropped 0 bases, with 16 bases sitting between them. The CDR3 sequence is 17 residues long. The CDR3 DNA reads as TGTGCCATCAGTGAGCCGGAACAGGGACCCATGAACACTGAAGCTTTCTTT. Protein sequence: CAISEPEQGPMNTEAFF.

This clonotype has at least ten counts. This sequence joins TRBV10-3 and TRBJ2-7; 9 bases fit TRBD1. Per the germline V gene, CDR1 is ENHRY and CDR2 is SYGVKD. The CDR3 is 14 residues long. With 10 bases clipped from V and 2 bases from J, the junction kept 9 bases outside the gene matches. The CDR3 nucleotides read TGTGCCACCGGGGACAGGGAGAGACCCTACGAGCAGTACTTC. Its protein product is CATGDRERPYEQYF.

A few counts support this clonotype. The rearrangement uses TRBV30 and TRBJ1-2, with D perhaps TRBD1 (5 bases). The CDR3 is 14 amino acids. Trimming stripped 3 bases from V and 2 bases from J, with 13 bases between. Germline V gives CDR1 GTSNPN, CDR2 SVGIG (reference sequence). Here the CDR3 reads CAWSRGGTNYGYTF. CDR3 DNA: TGTGCCTGGAGCCGGGGAGGGACGAACTATGGCTACACCTTC.

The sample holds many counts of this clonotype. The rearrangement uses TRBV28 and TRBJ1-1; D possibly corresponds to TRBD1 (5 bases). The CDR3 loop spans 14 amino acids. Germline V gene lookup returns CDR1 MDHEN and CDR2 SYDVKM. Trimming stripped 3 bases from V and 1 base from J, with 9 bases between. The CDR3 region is CASSFGRANTEAFF. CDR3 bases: TGTGCCAGCAGTTTTGGCAGGGCGAACACTGAAGCTTTCTTT.

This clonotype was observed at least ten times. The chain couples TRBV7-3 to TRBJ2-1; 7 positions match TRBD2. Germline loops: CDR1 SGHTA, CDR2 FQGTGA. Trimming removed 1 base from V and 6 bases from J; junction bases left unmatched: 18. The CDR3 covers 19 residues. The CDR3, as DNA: TGTGCCAGCAGCTTAAGGGCGGTGGCTCGGCGGGAGTCGAGCAATGAGCAGTTCTTC. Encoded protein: CASSLRAVARRESSNEQFF.